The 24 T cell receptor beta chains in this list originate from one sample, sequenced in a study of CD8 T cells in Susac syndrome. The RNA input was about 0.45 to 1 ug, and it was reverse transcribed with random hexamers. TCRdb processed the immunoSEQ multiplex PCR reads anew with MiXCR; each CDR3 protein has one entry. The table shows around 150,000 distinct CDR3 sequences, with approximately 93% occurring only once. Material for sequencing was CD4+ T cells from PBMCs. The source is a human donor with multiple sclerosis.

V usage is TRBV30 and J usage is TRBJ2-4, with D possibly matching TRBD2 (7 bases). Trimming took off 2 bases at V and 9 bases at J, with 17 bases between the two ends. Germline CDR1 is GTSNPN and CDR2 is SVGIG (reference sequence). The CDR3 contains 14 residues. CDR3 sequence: CAWSPPGGGGIQYF. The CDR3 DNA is TGTGCCTGGAGTCCCCCCGGGGGAGGGGGCATTCAGTACTTC.

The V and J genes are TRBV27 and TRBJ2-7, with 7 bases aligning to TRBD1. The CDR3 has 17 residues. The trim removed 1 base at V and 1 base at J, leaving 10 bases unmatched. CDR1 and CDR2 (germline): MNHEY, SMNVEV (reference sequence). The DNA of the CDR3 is TGTGCCAGCAGTTTATTATTCCTTAAGGGGGCTTCCTACGAGCAGTACTTC. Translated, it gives CASSLLFLKGASYEQYF.

Here the CDR3 reads CASSLAGSGYTF. The CDR3 DNA reads TGTGCCAGCAGTTTAGCAGGGAGCGGCTACACCTTC. V is TRBV12-3 or TRBV12-4 and J is TRBJ1-2; the D is unclear. V lost 0 bases to trimming and J lost 8 bases, with 7 bases between them. The CDR3 consists of 12 residues.

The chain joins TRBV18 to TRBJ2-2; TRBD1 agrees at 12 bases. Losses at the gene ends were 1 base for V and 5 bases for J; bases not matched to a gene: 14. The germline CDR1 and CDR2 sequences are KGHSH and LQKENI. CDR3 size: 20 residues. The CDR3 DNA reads TGTGCCAGCTCACCACGCCGCGGACCCGGGACAGGGGGCTGGACCGGGGAGCTGTTTTTT. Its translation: CASSPRRGPGTGGWTGELFF.

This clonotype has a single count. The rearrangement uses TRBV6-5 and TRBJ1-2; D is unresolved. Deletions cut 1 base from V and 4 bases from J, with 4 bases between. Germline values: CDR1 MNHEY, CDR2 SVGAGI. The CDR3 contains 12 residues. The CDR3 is CASSYFPYGYTF. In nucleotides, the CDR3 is TGTGCCAGCAGTTACTTTCCCTATGGCTACACCTTC.

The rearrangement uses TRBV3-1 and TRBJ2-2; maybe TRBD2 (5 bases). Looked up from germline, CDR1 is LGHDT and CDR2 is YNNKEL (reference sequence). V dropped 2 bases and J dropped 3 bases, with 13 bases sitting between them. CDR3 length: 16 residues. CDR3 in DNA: TGTGCCAGCAGCCAAAGGACTCAAATCTACACCGGGGAGCTGTTTTTT. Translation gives CASSQRTQIYTGELFF.

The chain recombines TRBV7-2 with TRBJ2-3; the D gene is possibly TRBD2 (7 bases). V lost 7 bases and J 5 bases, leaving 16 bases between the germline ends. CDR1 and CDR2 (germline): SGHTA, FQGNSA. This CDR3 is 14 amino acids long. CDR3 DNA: TGTGCCAGCACTTCTCGGGGGGCAGAAGATACGCAGTATTTT. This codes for CASTSRGAEDTQYF.

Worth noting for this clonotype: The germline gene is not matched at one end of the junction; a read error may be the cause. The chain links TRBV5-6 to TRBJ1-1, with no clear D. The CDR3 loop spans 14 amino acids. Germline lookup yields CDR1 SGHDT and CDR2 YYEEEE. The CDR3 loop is CASSLALGYTEAFF. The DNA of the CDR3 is TGTGCCAGCAGTTTGGCGCTCGGGTACACTGAAGCTTTCTTT.

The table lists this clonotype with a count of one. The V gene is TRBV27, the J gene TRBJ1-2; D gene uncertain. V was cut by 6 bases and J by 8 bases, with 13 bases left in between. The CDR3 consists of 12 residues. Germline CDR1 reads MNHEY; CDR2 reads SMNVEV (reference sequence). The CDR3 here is CASSSITGGYTF. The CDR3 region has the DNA TGTGCCAGCAGCTCCATCACCGGGGGCTACACCTTC.

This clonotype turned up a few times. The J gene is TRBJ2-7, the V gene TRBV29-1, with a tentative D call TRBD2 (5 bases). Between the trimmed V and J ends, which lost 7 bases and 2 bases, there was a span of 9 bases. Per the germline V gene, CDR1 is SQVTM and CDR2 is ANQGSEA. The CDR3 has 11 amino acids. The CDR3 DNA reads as TGCAGCGCTGGGAGTACCTACGAGCAGTACTTC. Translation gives CSAGSTYEQYF.

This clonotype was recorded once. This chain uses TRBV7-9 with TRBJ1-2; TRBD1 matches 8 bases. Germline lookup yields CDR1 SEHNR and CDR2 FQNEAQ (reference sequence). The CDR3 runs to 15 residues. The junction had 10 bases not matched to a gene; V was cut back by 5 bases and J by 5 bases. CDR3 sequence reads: CASSERQGLGYGYTF. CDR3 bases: TGTGCCAGCAGCGAACGACAGGGGTTGGGATATGGCTACACCTTC.

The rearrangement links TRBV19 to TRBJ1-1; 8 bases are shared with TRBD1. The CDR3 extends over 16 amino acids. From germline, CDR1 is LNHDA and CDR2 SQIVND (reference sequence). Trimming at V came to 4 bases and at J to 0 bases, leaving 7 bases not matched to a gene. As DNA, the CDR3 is TGTGCCAGTAGTACTCAGGGGGCGTCACTGAACACTGAAGCTTTCTTT. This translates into CASSTQGASLNTEAFF.

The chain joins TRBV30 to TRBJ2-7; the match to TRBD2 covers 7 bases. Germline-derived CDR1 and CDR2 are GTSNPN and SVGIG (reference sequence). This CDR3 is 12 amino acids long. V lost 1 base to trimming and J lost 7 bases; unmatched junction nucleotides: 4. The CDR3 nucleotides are TGTGCCTGGAGTGGTGGGGGAGGGGAGCAGTACTTC. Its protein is CAWSGGGGEQYF.

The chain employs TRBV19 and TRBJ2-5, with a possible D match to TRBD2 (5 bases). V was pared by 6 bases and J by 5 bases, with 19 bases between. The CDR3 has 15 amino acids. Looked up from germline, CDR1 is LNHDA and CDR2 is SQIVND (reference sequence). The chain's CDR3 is CASSNPGGFGETQYF. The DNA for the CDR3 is TGTGCCAGTAGCAACCCAGGAGGATTTGGGGAGACCCAGTACTTC.

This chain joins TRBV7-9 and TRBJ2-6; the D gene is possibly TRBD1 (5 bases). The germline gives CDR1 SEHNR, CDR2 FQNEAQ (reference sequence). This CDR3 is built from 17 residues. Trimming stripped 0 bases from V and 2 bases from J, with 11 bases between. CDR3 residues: CASSLAIQDPGANVLTF. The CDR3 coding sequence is TGTGCCAGCAGCTTAGCCATACAGGATCCTGGGGCCAACGTCCTGACTTTC.

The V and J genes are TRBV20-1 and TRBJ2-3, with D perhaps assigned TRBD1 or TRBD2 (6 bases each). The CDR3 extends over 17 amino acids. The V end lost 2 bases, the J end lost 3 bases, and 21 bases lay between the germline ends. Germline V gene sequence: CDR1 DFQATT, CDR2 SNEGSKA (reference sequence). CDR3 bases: TGCAGTGCTAGAACGTGGTTCCAGAGGGGGGAAACAGATACGCAGTATTTT. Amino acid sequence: CSARTWFQRGETDTQYF.

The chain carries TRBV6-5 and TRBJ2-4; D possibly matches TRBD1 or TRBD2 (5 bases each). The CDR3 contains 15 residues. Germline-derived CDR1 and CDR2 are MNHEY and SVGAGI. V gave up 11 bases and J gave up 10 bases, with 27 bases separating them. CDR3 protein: CAGNTGTARKIIQYF. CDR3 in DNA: TGTGCCGGCAACACGGGGACGGCTCGTAAAATTATTCAGTACTTC.

The CDR3 DNA reads TGTGCCAGCAGAAGTATAAACATTCAGTACTTC. Residues: CASRSINIQYF. The chain recombines TRBV2 with TRBJ2-4, with D unresolved. The V and J ends lost 6 bases and 6 bases respectively, with 6 bases between them. Germline V CDR1 and CDR2: SNHLY, FYNNEI. The CDR3 totals 11 residues.

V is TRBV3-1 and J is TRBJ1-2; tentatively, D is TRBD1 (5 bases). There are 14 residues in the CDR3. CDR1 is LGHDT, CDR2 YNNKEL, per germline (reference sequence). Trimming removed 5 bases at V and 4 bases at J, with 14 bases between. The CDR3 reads CASSYQGGRYGYTF. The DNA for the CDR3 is TGTGCCAGCAGCTATCAGGGAGGACGCTATGGCTACACCTTC.

The DNA of the CDR3 is TGTGCCAGCGGATGGGTCCCCATCGTACACGAGCAGTACTTC. This encodes CASGWVPIVHEQYF. The chain links TRBV6-5 to TRBJ2-7; D gene ambiguous. The ends were cut back, 8 bases at V and 5 bases at J, with 19 bases in the middle. The CDR3 has 14 amino acids. Germline loops: CDR1 MNHEY, CDR2 SVGAGI.

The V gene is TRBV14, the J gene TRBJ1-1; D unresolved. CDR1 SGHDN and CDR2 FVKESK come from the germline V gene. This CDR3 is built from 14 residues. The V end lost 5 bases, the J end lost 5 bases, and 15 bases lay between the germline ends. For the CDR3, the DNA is TGTGCCAGCAGCGCCACCGGGAGATTGACTGAAGCTTTCTTT. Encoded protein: CASSATGRLTEAFF.

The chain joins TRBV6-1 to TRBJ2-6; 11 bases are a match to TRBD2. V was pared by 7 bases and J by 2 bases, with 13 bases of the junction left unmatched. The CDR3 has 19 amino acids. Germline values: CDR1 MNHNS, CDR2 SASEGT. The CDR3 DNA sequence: TGTGCCAGCACACGAAGCCTAGCGGGAGGTGGTGCTGGGGCCAACGTCCTGACTTTC. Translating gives CASTRSLAGGGAGANVLTF.

CDR3 nucleotide sequence: TGCAGCGCACTAGCGGGCTCCTACGAGCAGTACTTC. Its translation: CSALAGSYEQYF. The rearrangement joins TRBV29-1 to TRBJ2-7; 9 bases map to TRBD2. Germline lookup yields CDR1 SQVTM and CDR2 ANQGSEA. V shed 7 bases, J shed 0 bases, and the junction held 1 base outside the gene matches. This CDR3 spans 12 amino acids.

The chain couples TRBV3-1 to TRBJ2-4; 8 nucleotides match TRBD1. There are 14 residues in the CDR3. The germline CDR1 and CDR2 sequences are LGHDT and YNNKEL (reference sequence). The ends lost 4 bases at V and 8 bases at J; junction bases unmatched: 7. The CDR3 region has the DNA TGTGCCAGCAGCCGGACAGGGATGGGGTACATTCAGTACTTC. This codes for CASSRTGMGYIQYF.